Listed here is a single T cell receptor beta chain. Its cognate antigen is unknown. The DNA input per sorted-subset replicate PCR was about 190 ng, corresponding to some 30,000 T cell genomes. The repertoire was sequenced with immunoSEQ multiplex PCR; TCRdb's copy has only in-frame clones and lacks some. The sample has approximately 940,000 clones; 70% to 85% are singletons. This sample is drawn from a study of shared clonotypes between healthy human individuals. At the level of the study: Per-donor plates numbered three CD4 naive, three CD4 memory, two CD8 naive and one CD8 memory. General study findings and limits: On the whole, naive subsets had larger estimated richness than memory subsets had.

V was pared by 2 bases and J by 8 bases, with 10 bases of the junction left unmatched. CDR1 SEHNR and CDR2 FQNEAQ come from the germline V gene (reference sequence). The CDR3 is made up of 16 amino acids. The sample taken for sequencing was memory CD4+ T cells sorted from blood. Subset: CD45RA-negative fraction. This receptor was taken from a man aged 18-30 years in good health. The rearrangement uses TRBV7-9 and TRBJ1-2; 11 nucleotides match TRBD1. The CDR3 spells CASSLTFPGQGVGYTF. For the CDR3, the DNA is TGTGCCAGCAGCTTAACGTTTCCGGGACAGGGGGTAGGCTACACCTTC.